This T cell receptor beta chain emerged from a study of spatial heterogeneity in lung cancer. Study summary: Detected sequences consistently included more beta-chain ones than alpha-chain ones. TCR transcript abundance in tumor regions was strongly correlated with the T cell module score obtained from matched bulk RNA-seq. Study-level points and caveats: The authors estimated that 5.5% to 7% of tumor T cells were covered for alpha chains and 13% to 15% for beta chains. Of the expanded TCRs, ubiquitous and regional counts tracked the counts of ubiquitous and regional nonsynonymous mutations, respectively. Tumoral mutation counts were tracked by counts of expanded intratumoral alpha and beta TCRs.

Time point noted: sample taken at primary tumor resection. This clonotype has at least ten counts. Its antigen is currently unknown. Using its own MiXCR run on the 5' RACE reads, TCRdb lists one record per CDR3 protein. The data hold about 8,000 distinct CDR3 sequences, with 8.5% to 9.5% observed a single time. CDR1 LGHNA and CDR2 YSLEER come from the germline V gene. The V gene end was trimmed by 4 bases and the J gene end by 5 bases; junction bases not matched to a gene: 5. The CDR3 runs to 15 residues. The receptor comes from a male donor with early-stage non-small cell lung cancer. The chain couples TRBV4-3 to TRBJ2-3, with TRBD2 identical over 11 bases. Sequencing was performed on lung tumor tissue, taken at surgery. The CDR3 coding sequence is TGCGCCAGCAGCCGGGGGACTAGCGGTGTAGATACGCAGTATTTT. This codes for CASSRGTSGVDTQYF.